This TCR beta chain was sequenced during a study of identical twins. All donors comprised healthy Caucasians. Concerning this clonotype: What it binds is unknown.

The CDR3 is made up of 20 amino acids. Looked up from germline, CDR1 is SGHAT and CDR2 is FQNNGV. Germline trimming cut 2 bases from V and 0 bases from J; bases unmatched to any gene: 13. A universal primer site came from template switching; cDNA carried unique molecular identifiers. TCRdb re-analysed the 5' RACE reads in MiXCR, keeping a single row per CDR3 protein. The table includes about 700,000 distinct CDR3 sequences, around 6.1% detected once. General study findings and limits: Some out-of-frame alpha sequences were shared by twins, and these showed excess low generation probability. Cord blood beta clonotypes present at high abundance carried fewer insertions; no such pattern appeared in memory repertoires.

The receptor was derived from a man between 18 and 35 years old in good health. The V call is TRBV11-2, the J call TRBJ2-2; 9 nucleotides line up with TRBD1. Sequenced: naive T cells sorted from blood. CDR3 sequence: CASSLLGTGRAQTNTGELFF. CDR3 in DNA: TGTGCCAGCAGCTTACTTGGGACAGGGAGGGCGCAGACGAACACCGGGGAGCTGTTTTTT.